This is a list of T cell receptor beta chains from one sample in a study of early T cells in non-severe SARS-CoV-2 infection. TCRdb reanalysed the 5' RACE reads using MiXCR and keeps one entry per CDR3 protein. The sample shows roughly 69,000 distinct CDR3 sequences, 9% to 10% of them seen only once. This sample comprised whole blood, obtained at baseline. The receptors derive from an adult who was a healthcare worker with PCR-confirmed SARS-CoV-2 infection or an uninfected control (not recorded which). The CDR3 runs from the conserved cysteine through the conserved F or W. A D gene is named only where the DNA matches it firmly. Clone sizes are given selectively: once, few, many, or a class where the clone is expanded.

J: TRBJ2-4; size: many; D: NA; V: TRBV7-9; DNA: TGTGCCATCCGGGCTCAGCAGGACATTCAGTACTTC; CDR3: CAIRAQQDIQYF
J: TRBJ2-4; size: NA; D: TRBD1; V: TRBV20-1; DNA: TGCAGTGCCTCCCTAGGACAGGCCGCGCACATTCAGTACTTC; CDR3: CSASLGQAAHIQYF
J: TRBJ1-1; size: many; D: TRBD1; V: TRBV7-2; DNA: TGTGCCAGCAGCCCACGACAGGGGAATTTGAACACTGAAGCTTTCTTT; CDR3: CASSPRQGNLNTEAFF
J: TRBJ1-6; size: NA; D: NA; V: TRBV7-9; DNA: TGTGCCAGCAACCTCGAACAGTATAATTCACCCCTCCACTTT; CDR3: CASNLEQYNSPLHF
J: TRBJ2-2; size: many; D: NA; V: TRBV20-1; DNA: TGCAGTGCCCCGAGGACGAACACCGGGGAGCTGTTTTTT; CDR3: CSAPRTNTGELFF
J: TRBJ2-3; size: NA; D: NA; V: TRBV20-1; DNA: TGCAGTGCTCCCCACTACGGAATCACAGATACGCAGTATTTT; CDR3: CSAPHYGITDTQYF
J: TRBJ1-1; size: few; D: TRBD1; V: TRBV7-2; DNA: TGTGCCAGCAGCTCAAACAGGGGTCCTTTCTTT; CDR3: CASSSNRGPFF
J: TRBJ2-1; size: NA; D: NA; V: TRBV5-4; DNA: TGTGCCAGCAGCTTTGCCGAGATCAATGAGCAGTTCTTC; CDR3: CASSFAEINEQFF
J: TRBJ2-7; size: few; D: NA; V: TRBV5-1; DNA: TGCGCCAGCAGCTTGGCGGCCAGCTACGAGCAGTACTTC; CDR3: CASSLAASYEQYF
J: TRBJ2-3; size: few; D: NA; V: TRBV20-1; DNA: TGCAGTGCCAAAAGTAGGGTCTCAGATACGCAGTATTTT; CDR3: CSAKSRVSDTQYF
J: TRBJ2-1; size: few; D: NA; V: TRBV7-3; DNA: TGTGCCAGCAGCTTCACGGGCGATAATGAGCAGTTCTTC; CDR3: CASSFTGDNEQFF
J: TRBJ2-7; size: NA; D: NA; V: TRBV3-1; DNA: TGTGCCAGCAGCGGGACAAGGCCCCCCTACGAGCAGTACTTC; CDR3: CASSGTRPPYEQYF
J: TRBJ2-1; size: few; D: TRBD2; V: TRBV5-1; DNA: TGCGCCAGCAGCTCGACTAGCGGGAGCTTCTTCTTGTGGGATGAGCAGTTCTTC; CDR3: CASSSTSGSFFLWDEQFF
J: TRBJ2-1; size: many; D: NA; V: TRBV10-3; DNA: TGTGCCATCAGTCAAGGGAAGCATGAGCAGTTCTTC; CDR3: CAISQGKHEQFF
J: TRBJ1-2; size: many; D: NA; V: TRBV29-1; DNA: TGCAGCGTTCCCCTGGGAGGAAACTATGGCTACACCTTC; CDR3: CSVPLGGNYGYTF
J: TRBJ1-1; size: many; D: TRBD1; V: TRBV20-1; DNA: TGCAGATCAACAGGGGGCACTGAAGCTTTCTTT; CDR3: CRSTGGTEAFF
J: TRBJ2-3; size: NA; D: NA; V: TRBV7-2; DNA: TGTGCCAGCAGGCCCCCCGGGGGCGGGAAAACAGATACGCAGTATTTT; CDR3: CASRPPGGGKTDTQYF
J: TRBJ2-1; size: many; D: NA; V: TRBV7-3; DNA: TGTGCCAGCAGCCCACAGGCCCCCAGCGACAATGAGCAGTTCTTC; CDR3: CASSPQAPSDNEQFF
J: TRBJ2-2; size: few; D: TRBD2; V: TRBV27; DNA: TGTGCCAGCAGTCCCCAAATCATACTAGCGGGGAAAACCGGGGAGCTGTTTTTT; CDR3: CASSPQIILAGKTGELFF
J: TRBJ1-5; size: few; D: NA; V: TRBV2; DNA: TGTGCCAGCAGATCTGGGGACACTGGGCACCAGCCCCAGCATTTT; CDR3: CASRSGDTGHQPQHF
J: TRBJ2-7; size: many; D: NA; V: TRBV7-9; DNA: TGTGCCAGCAGCACCTCACCGAGGCCCGACGAGCAGTACTTC; CDR3: CASSTSPRPDEQYF
J: TRBJ2-1; size: many; D: TRBD1; V: TRBV4-3; DNA: TGCGCCAGCAGCCAAGTTGGGACAGGGGGAAGGGATAAGTTCTTC; CDR3: CASSQVGTGGRDKFF